One and the same sample provided the 9 T cell receptor beta chains below, sequenced in a study of blood T cell repertoires in COVID-19. Here immunoSEQ multiplex PCR was the method, and the copy in TCRdb shows in-frame clones only, minus some. Altogether about 110,000 clones are present, more than 65% being singletons, with the ten largest covering 7.9%. The sequencing input was peripheral blood. All receptors derive from a woman over 75 with active or convalescent COVID-19.

The chain employs TRBV5-1 and TRBJ2-1; the match to TRBD2 covers 10 bases. Germline V gene sequence: CDR1 SGHRS, CDR2 YFSETQ. V shed 4 bases and J 4 bases; nucleotides not matched to a gene: 2. This CDR3 spans 14 amino acids. This chain's CDR3 is CASSETSGYNEQFF. The CDR3 DNA reads TGCGCCAGCAGCGAGACTAGCGGGTACAATGAGCAGTTCTTC.

CDR3 sequence (DNA): TGTGCCAGCAGCCAAGATCTCTGGGGGGAGCCGCAGTACTTC. As protein: CASSQDLWGEPQYF. J is TRBJ2-7 and V is TRBV14; D is possibly TRBD2 (6 bases). Germline V gene lookup returns CDR1 SGHDN and CDR2 FVKESK. The CDR3 contains 14 residues. Trimming left V 0 bases short and J 9 bases short, with 15 bases between.

V usage is TRBV20-1 and J usage is TRBJ2-5, with D perhaps matching TRBD1 (6 bases). This CDR3 has 11 residues. The germline V gene has CDR1 DFQATT and CDR2 SNEGSKA (reference sequence). V shed 3 bases and J shed 14 bases, with 16 bases lying between them. The CDR3: CSASAWGQAYF. The CDR3 region has the DNA TGCAGTGCTAGTGCCTGGGGGCAGGCCTACTTC.

CDR3 protein: CASSPSKGPKYNEQFF. The CDR3 nucleotides are TGTGCCAGCAGTCCATCGAAGGGGCCCAAATACAATGAGCAGTTCTTC. The V gene is TRBV27, the J gene TRBJ2-1; D might be TRBD1 (5 bases). Per the germline V gene, CDR1 is MNHEY and CDR2 is SMNVEV (reference sequence). The ends were cut back, 5 bases at V and 4 bases at J, with 18 bases in the middle. The CDR3 consists of 16 residues.

The chain uses TRBV7-2 and TRBJ2-5; possible D gene TRBD1, 5 bases. Trimming cost V 2 bases and J 3 bases, with 10 bases left between them. This CDR3 spans 14 amino acids. Germline V CDR1 and CDR2: SGHTA, FQGNSA. The CDR3 nucleotides are TGTGCCAGCAGCTTACCACAGGACAAAGAGACCCAGTACTTC. Amino acids: CASSLPQDKETQYF.

To note about this clone: This CDR3 is also generated by other DNA sequences in the sample. V and J are TRBV7-8 and TRBJ1-1, with 7 bases identical to TRBD1. CDR3 length equals 14 residues. CDR1 is SGHVS and CDR2 is FQNEAQ in the germline V gene. V shed 1 base, J shed 2 bases, and the junction held 1 base outside the gene matches. The CDR3 loop is CASSLVGGNTEAFF. CDR3 nucleotide sequence: TGTGCCAGCAGCTTAGTAGGGGGCAACACTGAAGCTTTCTTT. Together with reference TRBV7-8 and TRBJ1-1, the CDR3 gives the full variable domain: GAGVSQSPRYKVAKRGQDVALRCDPISGHVSLFWYQQALGQGPEFLTYFQNEAQLDKSGLPSDRFFAERPEGSVSTLKIQRTQQEDSAVYLCASSLVGGNTEAFFGQGTRLTVV.

V is TRBV27 and J is TRBJ1-4; TRBD1 matches 12 bases. The CDR3 is made up of 16 amino acids. The junction had 9 bases not matched to a gene; V was cut back by 5 bases and J by 8 bases. Germline V gene lookup returns CDR1 MNHEY and CDR2 SMNVEV (reference sequence). The CDR3, as DNA: TGTGCCAGCAGTCGGGACAGGGGGCGACCGAAAGAAAAACTGTTTTTT. Translated: CASSRDRGRPKEKLFF.

The chain employs TRBV19 and TRBJ1-1; the match to TRBD1 covers 10 bases. The trim removed 11 bases at V and 2 bases at J, leaving 5 bases unmatched. The CDR3 length is 13 residues. Germline V lookup: CDR1 LNHDA, CDR2 SQIVND (reference sequence). The DNA for the CDR3 is TGTGCCGCCGGACAGGGGGGCAACACTGAAGCTTTCTTT. Its translation: CAAGQGGNTEAFF.

The genes are TRBV19 and TRBJ1-4, with D maybe TRBD1 (5 bases). Trimming left V 3 bases short and J 4 bases short, with 9 bases between. Germline values: CDR1 LNHDA, CDR2 SQIVND (reference sequence). The CDR3 has 14 residues. The CDR3 loop is CASSIGGINEKLFF. CDR3 nucleotides: TGTGCCAGTAGTATCGGGGGGATTAATGAAAAACTGTTTTTT.